This T cell receptor beta chain was documented in a study of blood T cell repertoires in COVID-19. Across the whole study: Acute and convalescent COVID-19 specimens originated in the United States, Italy and Spain. PBMCs, B-cell-depleted T cells, or T cells were the source of the cDNA or gDNA that made up the material.

Authors' data handling: Amplification with reference gene primers provided the estimates of nucleated cell counts. Produced via immunoSEQ multiplex PCR; TCRdb's table is partial and in-frame only. V and J calls and clone size are as listed in that table; D and trimming were resolved from the DNA. The profile shows roughly 52,000 clones, approximately 82% of them singletons. The receptor was isolated from a human donor in a cohort sampled during active or convalescent COVID-19. Sequencing was done on a sample of peripheral blood.

CDR3 loop: CASRLGQGNYGYTF. CDR3 sequence (DNA): TGTGCCAGCAGGCTGGGACAGGGAAACTATGGCTACACCTTC. The rearrangement links TRBV6-6 to TRBJ1-2, with 9 bases aligning to TRBD1. In germline, CDR1 is MNHNY, CDR2 SVGAGI (reference sequence). Trimming took 6 bases from V and 2 from J; bases not matched to a gene: 4. CDR3 size: 14 residues.